This entry is about one TCR beta chain. Its target is unknown. One end of the junction fails to match germline, which may point to a read error. The data are from a study of identical twins. Study findings and constraints: High-abundance cord blood beta clonotypes had fewer insertions; memory repertoires showed none.

MiXCR, run by TCRdb on the 5' RACE reads, gives a single entry per CDR3 protein. The data hold about 890,000 distinct CDR3 sequences, with 10% to 15% observed a single time. A further study also used this sample, focusing on yellow fever vaccine responses in identical twins.

The sequenced material came from PBMCs. The source of this sequence is a woman aged 18 to 35 in good health.

CDR3 nucleotide sequence: TGTGCCACCAGCCCCCCCGGCCCCCGACTAGCGGGAAGCACCGGGGAGCTGTTTTTT. This sequence encodes CATSPPGPRLAGSTGELFF. The V and J genes are TRBV4-2 and TRBJ2-2; 11 bases are shared with TRBD2. The CDR3 has 19 residues. The germline V gene has CDR1 LGHNA and CDR2 YNFKEQ.